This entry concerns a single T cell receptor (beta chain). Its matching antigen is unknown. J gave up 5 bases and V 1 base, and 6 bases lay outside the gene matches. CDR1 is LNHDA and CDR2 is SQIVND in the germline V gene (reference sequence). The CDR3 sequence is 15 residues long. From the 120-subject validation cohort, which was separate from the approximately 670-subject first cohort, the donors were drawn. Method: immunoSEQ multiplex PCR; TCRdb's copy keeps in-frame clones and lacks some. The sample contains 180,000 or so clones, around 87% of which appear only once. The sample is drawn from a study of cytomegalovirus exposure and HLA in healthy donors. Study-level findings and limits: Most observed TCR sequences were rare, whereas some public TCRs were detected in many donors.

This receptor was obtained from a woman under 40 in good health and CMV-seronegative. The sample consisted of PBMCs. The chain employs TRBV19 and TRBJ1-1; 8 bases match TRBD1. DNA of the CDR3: TGTGCCAGTAGTATAGGAGGGACAGGCGCGACTGAAGCTTTCTTT. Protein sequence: CASSIGGTGATEAFF. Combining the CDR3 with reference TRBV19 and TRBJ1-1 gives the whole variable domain DGGITQSPKYLFRKEGQNVTLSCEQNLNHDAMYWYRQDPGQGLRLIYYSQIVNDFQKGDIAEGYSVSREKKESFPLTVTSAQKNPTAFYLCASSIGGTGATEAFFGQGTRLTVV.